This TCR beta chain was obtained from a study of blood T cell repertoires in COVID-19. As for the study in general: Samples of COVID-19 (acute and convalescent) were obtained from the United States, Italy and Spain.

The germline CDR1 and CDR2 sequences are SEHNR and FQNEAQ (reference sequence). The CDR3 is 12 residues long. V was clipped by 0 bases and J by 6 bases, with 6 bases between them. The protocol was immunoSEQ multiplex PCR, while the TCRdb copy is restricted to in-frame clones and leaves out a portion. The table has about 170,000 clones, 88% seen once; the top ten hold roughly 2%. The chain is built from TRBV7-9 and TRBJ2-7; D is unresolved. This TCR was sampled from a man aged 50-59 years who had recovered from COVID-19. Sample: peripheral blood. This CDR3 reads CASSLAASEQYF. CDR3 coding DNA: TGTGCCAGCAGCTTAGCGGCCTCCGAGCAGTACTTC.